This TCR beta chain was captured in a study of cytomegalovirus exposure and HLA in healthy donors. Background on the study: HLA-typed donors were the source of roughly 80 million unique TCRs held in an early data release. Membership in the Caucasian-associated ancestry cluster was found for approximately 85% of almost 400 genotyped donors. Whole-study findings and limits: Common viral pathogens (according to a later analysis) appeared linked to several of the most significant clusters.

With regard to this clone: Its antigen is unknown.

The PCR had 60 Vbeta and 13 Jbeta primers. Using immunoSEQ multiplex PCR, the repertoire was profiled, and TCRdb retains in-frame clones only, with some absent. The sample lists 200,000 to 250,000 clones, around 88% occurring once. Trimming took off 5 bases at V and 0 bases at J, with 5 bases between the two ends. CDR1 and CDR2 (germline): MNHEY, SMNVEV (reference sequence). The CDR3 extends over 14 amino acids. Unrecorded immune exposure was likely among donors, who were nominally healthy when sampled. This clonotype was obtained from a woman aged 18 to 35 in good health and CMV-seronegative. The chain carries TRBV27 and TRBJ2-6; no clear D gene. Input material: PBMCs. The CDR3: CASSAVSGANVLTF. The CDR3, as DNA: TGTGCCAGCAGTGCAGTCTCTGGGGCCAACGTCCTGACTTTC.